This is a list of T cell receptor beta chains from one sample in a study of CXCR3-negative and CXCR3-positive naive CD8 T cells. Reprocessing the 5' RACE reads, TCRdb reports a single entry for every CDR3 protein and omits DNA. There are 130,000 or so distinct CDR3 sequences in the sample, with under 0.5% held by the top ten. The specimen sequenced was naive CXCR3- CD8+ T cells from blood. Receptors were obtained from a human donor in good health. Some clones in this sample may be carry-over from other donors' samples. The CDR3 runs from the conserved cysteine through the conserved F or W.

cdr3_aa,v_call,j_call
CASRDRGLHEQYF,TRBV6-2/TRBV6-3,TRBJ2-7
CASSPKLDEQYF,TRBV7-2,TRBJ2-7
CASTPFGGGYNTEAFF,TRBV6-5,TRBJ1-1
CASSLGKMLGDGAFF,TRBV7-9,TRBJ1-1
CASSLGQGSGQPQHF,TRBV28,TRBJ1-5
CASPWDRSYEQYF,TRBV28,TRBJ2-7
CSVEETTSSTYEQYF,TRBV29-1,TRBJ2-7
CASSLLGRLKAKNIQYF,TRBV28,TRBJ2-4
CASSLTSGRAFSYNEQFF,TRBV28,TRBJ2-1
CASIPWGDYSTDTQYF,TRBV11-2,TRBJ2-3
CASSQTASGEDYNEQFF,TRBV4-2,TRBJ2-1
CASSQWGQGPSTDTQYF,TRBV4-3,TRBJ2-3
CSVVGLIKSGELFF,TRBV29-1,TRBJ2-2
CSVIPISDRSSYEQYF,TRBV29-1,TRBJ2-7
CASRNESWSEIQYF,TRBV19,TRBJ2-5
CASSVLEGALTDTQYF,TRBV2,TRBJ2-3
CATAPLAALGGELFF,TRBV6-5,TRBJ2-2
CSVGTGGSNTEAFF,TRBV20-1,TRBJ1-1
CSVTGSYEQYF,TRBV29-1,TRBJ2-7